These T cell receptor beta chains were read from a single sample in a study of identical twins. One entry per CDR3 protein results from TCRdb running MiXCR on the 5' RACE reads. In the table there are 1.5 million to 2 million distinct CDR3 sequences, more than 30% of which are singletons. Material: cord blood. Receptors were obtained from a newborn girl in good health. Each CDR3 is given with its conserved first and last residue. The D gene is left open where the match is weak. Not all rows give a size; the values are once, few, many and, for expanded clones, a class.

j_call | clone_size | d_call | v_call | cdr3_nt | cdr3_aa
TRBJ2-5 | . | TRBD1 | TRBV20-1 | TGCAGTGCTAGAAAAGGGACAGTCGAAGGGACCCAGTACTTC | CSARKGTVEGTQYF
TRBJ2-6 | few | . | TRBV7-9 | TGTGCCAGCAGCGCGGGGGCCAACGTCCTGACTTTC | CASSAGANVLTF
TRBJ2-4 | . | TRBD2 | TRBV5-1 | TGCGCCAGCAGCGTACTAGCGGGAGGTTGGAAAAACATTCAGTACTTC | CASSVLAGGWKNIQYF
TRBJ2-7 | once | TRBD2 | TRBV9 | TGTGCCAGCAGCGCTAGCGGAGATCCCTACAATGAGCAGTACTTC | CASSASGDPYNEQYF
TRBJ1-4 | . | . | TRBV29-1 | TGCAGCGCGGACAGTAATGAAAAACTGTTTTTT | CSADSNEKLFF
TRBJ2-1 | . | . | TRBV20-1 | TGCAGTGCTAGAGACCACTTCAATGAGCAGTTCTTC | CSARDHFNEQFF
TRBJ2-1 | many | TRBD2 | TRBV6-5 | TGTGCCAGCAGCCGGACTAGCGGGAGCCATGAGCAGTTCTTC | CASSRTSGSHEQFF
TRBJ2-4 | . | TRBD2 | TRBV27 | TGTGCCAGCAGTTTATTCGCGGGGGGGGGTGACATTCAGTACTTC | CASSLFAGGGDIQYF
TRBJ2-2 | . | . | TRBV3-1 | TGTGCCAGCAGCCAAAAACCTACCGGGGAGCTGTTTTTT | CASSQKPTGELFF
TRBJ2-5 | few | TRBD1 | TRBV7-2 | TGTGCCAGCAGCTTTGCGGCGACAGGGGGAAAGACCCAGTACTTC | CASSFAATGGKTQYF
TRBJ2-1 | . | . | TRBV12-3/TRBV12-4 | TGTGCCAGCTTGGCGGGGTGGGGAGAGCGCAATGAGCAGTTCTTC | CASLAGWGERNEQFF
TRBJ2-1 | . | . | TRBV3-1 | TGTGCCAGCAGCCAAGGACTAGGAATAACCAATGAGCAGTTCTTC | CASSQGLGITNEQFF
TRBJ2-7 | . | . | TRBV28 | TGTGCCAGCAGTTTACCCCTTTACAGGGACCAGAGCGAGCAGTACTTC | CASSLPLYRDQSEQYF
TRBJ2-7 | few | TRBD1 | TRBV28 | TGTGCCAGCAGTGTCCGGGACAGACAGTACGAGCAGTACTTC | CASSVRDRQYEQYF
TRBJ1-5 | . | . | TRBV20-1 | TGCAGTGCAGGAAATAGCAATCAGCCCCAGCATTTT | CSAGNSNQPQHF
TRBJ2-1 | . | . | TRBV12-3/TRBV12-4 | TGTGCCAGCAGTTTCGGCAGGCACTACAATGAGCAGTTCTTC | CASSFGRHYNEQFF
TRBJ1-6 | few | . | TRBV7-2 | TGTGCCAGCAGCTTAGTCCCAATGGGTTCACCCCTCCACTTT | CASSLVPMGSPLHF
TRBJ2-5 | . | . | TRBV10-2 | TGCGCCAGCAGTGGAGTAGTCCTAGAGACCCAGTACTTC | CASSGVVLETQYF
TRBJ2-4 | few | TRBD2 | TRBV20-1 | TGCAGTGCTAGAGATGGGACTAGCGGTTTAGCCAAAAACATTCAGTACTTC | CSARDGTSGLAKNIQYF
TRBJ1-2 | few | . | TRBV5-5 | TGTGCCAGCAGCTTGGAGGCAGGCCCGTATGGCTACACCTTC | CASSLEAGPYGYTF
TRBJ2-1 | many | TRBD2 | TRBV6-5 | TGTGCCAGCAGTTACACTAGCGGGAGCTCCTACAATGAGCAGTTCTTC | CASSYTSGSSYNEQFF
TRBJ2-1 | . | . | TRBV20-1 | TGCAGTGGGCCAGGGAGCTCCTACAATGAGCAGTTCTTC | CSGPGSSYNEQFF
TRBJ2-7 | . | TRBD1 | TRBV5-1 | TGCGCCAGCAGCTTGCATACCGGGACAGGGGAAATCTACGAGCAGTACTTC | CASSLHTGTGEIYEQYF
TRBJ2-7 | . | TRBD2 | TRBV6-5 | TGTGCCAGCAGTTACTCGGGGAGACTAGCGGGAGATTACGAGCAGTACTTC | CASSYSGRLAGDYEQYF
TRBJ2-3 | . | TRBD1 | TRBV6-6 | TGTGCCAGCAGTTACGGGACAGGGGGTCCAGATACGCAGTATTTT | CASSYGTGGPDTQYF
TRBJ1-5 | . | TRBD1 | TRBV27 | TGTGCCAGCAGTTTCCTAGGGACAGGGGATGTCAATCAGCCCCAGCATTTT | CASSFLGTGDVNQPQHF
TRBJ1-2 | many | . | TRBV12-3/TRBV12-4 | TGTGCCAGCAGTTTAAACAGGAAAGACTATGGCTACACCTTC | CASSLNRKDYGYTF
TRBJ2-7 | . | TRBD2 | TRBV11-3 | TGTGCCAGCAGCACCCCGACTAGCGGGAGAGGGTACAACGAGCAGTACTTC | CASSTPTSGRGYNEQYF
TRBJ1-1 | . | . | TRBV20-1 | TGCAGTGCTAGAGATGGCAGGGGCACTGAAGCTTTCTTT | CSARDGRGTEAFF
TRBJ2-3 | many | . | TRBV20-1 | TGCAGTGCTGGACGGCGCGGAAACACAGATACGCAGTATTTT | CSAGRRGNTDTQYF
TRBJ2-3 | . | . | TRBV29-1 | TGCAGCGTGACTAGACAGGACTCCACAGATACGCAGTATTTT | CSVTRQDSTDTQYF
TRBJ1-5 | few | . | TRBV7-2 | TGTGCCAGCAGCTTATGGGGAGTGATTCAGCCCCAGCATTTT | CASSLWGVIQPQHF
TRBJ2-5 | few | . | TRBV3-1 | TGTGCCAGCAGCCAAACCAAAGGACAGTACCAAGAGACCCAGTACTTC | CASSQTKGQYQETQYF
TRBJ2-3 | . | TRBD2 | TRBV6-1 | TGTGCCAGCAGCAAACGGACTAGTGCCCTGACAGATACGCAGTATTTT | CASSKRTSALTDTQYF
TRBJ2-2 | few | TRBD1 | TRBV5-1 | TGCGCCAGCAGCATTGGACAGGGGGACACCGGGGAGCTGTTTTTT | CASSIGQGDTGELFF
TRBJ1-2 | . | . | TRBV5-1 | TGCGCCAGCAGCCCATCAAGGACGGTTTATGGCTACACCTTC | CASSPSRTVYGYTF
TRBJ1-2 | . | TRBD1 | TRBV29-1 | TGCAGCGTTCTTACGGGCCCCTGGGACAGTTGGGTTGGCTACACCTTC | CSVLTGPWDSWVGYTF
TRBJ2-1 | few | . | TRBV10-3 | TGTGCCATCAGTGAGTCCTTTGGGGATACCTACAATGAGCAGTTCTTC | CAISESFGDTYNEQFF
TRBJ2-7 | . | TRBD2 | TRBV28 | TGTGCCAGCAGTGAGACTAGCGCGGGCTCCTACGAGCAGTACTTC | CASSETSAGSYEQYF
TRBJ1-4 | few | TRBD1 | TRBV4-2 | TGTGCCAGCAGCCAAGATAAGGGGGCGAGGTCTAATGAAAAACTGTTTTTT | CASSQDKGARSNEKLFF
TRBJ2-7 | . | TRBD2 | TRBV9 | TGTGCCAGCAGCGTAGGAAGGACTAGCAGTTCCTACGAGCAGTACTTC | CASSVGRTSSSYEQYF
TRBJ2-7 | few | . | TRBV2 | TGTGCCAGGGCCCCTAGCTCCTCCTACGAGCAGTACTTC | CARAPSSSYEQYF
TRBJ2-3 | . | . | TRBV23-1 | TGCGCCAGCAGTCAACCGGACGCTTTACAGGGAAGCACAGATACGCAGTATTTT | CASSQPDALQGSTDTQYF
TRBJ2-3 | once | . | TRBV28 | TGTGCCAGCACTAGGGGTTTTCGGGCAGATACGCAGTATTTT | CASTRGFRADTQYF
TRBJ1-5 | . | TRBD1 | TRBV12-3/TRBV12-4 | TGTGCCAGCAGTCTGAGACAGGGCACCCAGCCCCAGCATTTT | CASSLRQGTQPQHF
TRBJ2-1 | few | TRBD2 | TRBV20-1 | TGCAGTGCTAGCCGGGGACTAGCGAACTACAATGAGCAGTTCTTC | CSASRGLANYNEQFF